A selection of T cell receptor beta chains follows, all from one sample in a study of T cells in Graves' hyperthyroidism and ophthalmopathy. TCRdb reanalysed the multiplex PCR reads using MiXCR and keeps one entry per CDR3 protein. This sample has about 410,000 distinct CDR3 sequences, with roughly 14% found just once. Material for sequencing was blood. These receptors were taken from a man aged 18 to 29 with Graves' ophthalmopathy. Each CDR3 is given with its conserved first and last residue. A D gene is named only where the DNA matches it firmly. Expanded clones get a size class; other rows say once, few or many, or leave the size out.

D	V	size	J	DNA	CDR3
TRBD2	TRBV19	NA	TRBJ2-3	TGTGCCAGTAGTATAAGACGGGGGGGCCCAGATACGCAGTATTTT	CASSIRRGGPDTQYF
TRBD1	TRBV5-1	many	TRBJ2-7	TGCGCCAGCAGCCCCGGGACAGGGAATCGCGAGCAGTACTTC	CASSPGTGNREQYF
NA	TRBV11-3	many	TRBJ2-5	TGTGCCAGCAGCTCGCAGGACTCGGGAGAGACCCAGTACTTC	CASSSQDSGETQYF
NA	TRBV27	many	TRBJ2-1	TGTGCCAGCAGCCCTAGCTTGGGGGCGCAGGAGCAGTTCTTC	CASSPSLGAQEQFF
NA	TRBV20-1	NA	TRBJ1-4	TGCAGTGCTAGAGATCATGGGACTAACTTGGGTGAAGAACTGTTTTTT	CSARDHGTNLGEELFF
TRBD2	TRBV18	few	TRBJ2-7	TGTGCCAGCTCACCGGGGGGGTCCCTCTCCTACGAGCAGTACTTC	CASSPGGSLSYEQYF
NA	TRBV15	many	TRBJ2-1	TGTGCCACCAGCGGGAGTGGGCAAACCTACAATGAGCAGTTCTTC	CATSGSGQTYNEQFF
NA	TRBV24-1	few	TRBJ1-4	TGTGCCACCAGTGACGGGCGTGAGGAAAAACTGTTTTTT	CATSDGREEKLFF
NA	TRBV4-1	NA	TRBJ1-5	TGCGCCAGCAGCCAAGGAGGGTTCAGCAATCAGCCCCAGCATTTT	CASSQGGFSNQPQHF
TRBD1	TRBV11-2	NA	TRBJ1-1	TGTGCCAGCAGCTTTACCGGGACAGGGGTCGGGAACACTGAAGCTTTCTTT	CASSFTGTGVGNTEAFF
NA	TRBV20-1	NA	TRBJ1-2	TGCAGTGCCGCGCGGGGGGACGGCTACACCTTC	CSAARGDGYTF
NA	TRBV20-1	many	TRBJ1-1	TGCAGTGCTAGAGCGGTACAGGGAGAAGCTTTCTTT	CSARAVQGEAFF
NA	TRBV29-1	NA	TRBJ1-2	TGCAGCGTTGGGGTGCACACCTTC	CSVGVHTF
NA	TRBV13	many	TRBJ2-7	TGTGCCAGCCTCCAGGGGGGGACCTCCTACGAGCAGTACTTC	CASLQGGTSYEQYF
TRBD1	TRBV5-1	NA	TRBJ2-3	TGCGCCAGCAGCCTACAGGGGGGTCAGGCAGATACGCAGTATTTT	CASSLQGGQADTQYF
TRBD2	TRBV15	many	TRBJ2-2	TGTGCCACCAGCAGAGCTATAACTAGCGGGAGTACCGGGGAGCTGTTTTTT	CATSRAITSGSTGELFF
TRBD1	TRBV27	many	TRBJ2-5	TGTGCCAGCGGGAGCGCCGGGACAGACCAAGAGACCCAGTACTTC	CASGSAGTDQETQYF
NA	TRBV11-3	many	TRBJ1-1	TGTGCCAGCAGCTTAGGGGCAGGGGCCACTGAAGCTTTCTTT	CASSLGAGATEAFF
TRBD2	TRBV5-1	NA	TRBJ2-7	TGCGCCAGCAGCTTGGGGGCTAGCGGGACCTACTACGAGCAGTACTTC	CASSLGASGTYYEQYF
TRBD2	TRBV10-1	NA	TRBJ2-3	TGCGCCAGCAGTGGGACTAGCGGGGCAGGTACGCAGTATTTT	CASSGTSGAGTQYF
NA	TRBV7-4	many	TRBJ1-5	TGTGACGACTCTGAGGTTTCTCAGCCCCAGCATTTT	CDDSEVSQPQHF
TRBD1	TRBV7-8	NA	TRBJ2-5	TGTGCCAGCAGACTCGGGGGGGGACAGGGGATCCACGAGACCCAGTACTTC	CASRLGGGQGIHETQYF
NA	TRBV18	NA	TRBJ2-3	TGTGCCAGCTCCCGACTCTTACTCGGATCAGATACGCAGTATTTT	CASSRLLLGSDTQYF
NA	TRBV6-9	NA	TRBJ2-5	TGTGCCAGCAGTTATCCCACCGGGCAGGGGAAAGAGACCCAGTACTTC	CASSYPTGQGKETQYF
TRBD1	TRBV30	many	TRBJ2-7	TGTGCCTGGAGAGCCACGTACCGGGACAGGAGCTACGAGCAGTACTTC	CAWRATYRDRSYEQYF
NA	TRBV13	NA	TRBJ2-1	TGTGCCAGCAGCTTAGGTGGGACTGCCCTCTATGAGCAGTTCTTC	CASSLGGTALYEQFF
TRBD1	TRBV30	many	TRBJ2-1	TGTGCCTGGGGGTCGGGACAGAGCTACAATGAGCAGTTCTTC	CAWGSGQSYNEQFF